The source of this TCR beta chain is a study of cytomegalovirus exposure and HLA in healthy donors. Findings and limits, study-wide: Some V segments (TRBV6-2 and TRBV6-3 among them) were excluded as indistinguishable. The authors later found TCR association rates varying by HLA locus, with DRB1 most and HLA-C fewest.

With 60 Vbeta and 13 Jbeta primers, the PCR was carried out. Here immunoSEQ multiplex PCR was the method, and the copy in TCRdb shows in-frame clones only, minus some. The sample includes about 200,000 clones. With respect to this clone: Its matching antigen is unknown.

CDR3 length equals 16 residues. Germline V gene data show CDR1 as SGHTA and CDR2 as FQGTGA. The V and J ends lost 5 bases and 3 bases, in that order; junction bases with no gene match: 9. Healthy bone marrow donors made up the cohort. Input material: PBMCs. The TCR was taken from a boy between 10 and 17 years old in good health and CMV-seronegative. The V call is TRBV7-3, the J call TRBJ2-3; TRBD2 aligns across 9 bases. The CDR3 nucleotides are TGTGCCAGCAGCCCCGGACTGCTAGCGGGAACAGATACGCAGTATTTT. Amino acids: CASSPGLLAGTDTQYF.